These 15 T cell receptor beta chains were sequenced from one sample in a study of blood T cell repertoires in COVID-19. TCRdb keeps only in-frame clones here, not all; method: immunoSEQ multiplex PCR. The sample carries hundreds of thousands of clones, about 88% recorded once. The specimen sequenced was PBMCs or T cells enriched from blood (not recorded which). The receptors come from a woman aged 45-60 years who had recovered from COVID-19.

This rearrangement joins TRBV5-4 to TRBJ2-1; a weak D match, TRBD2 (6 bases). V lost 4 bases and J lost 1, with 18 bases in between. The CDR3 is 17 residues long. Germline loops: CDR1 SGHNT, CDR2 YYREEE (reference sequence). The CDR3 DNA follows: TGTGCCAGCAGCCCCTCGGGGAGGAGCGGGTCCTACAATGAGCAGTTCTTC. This encodes CASSPSGRSGSYNEQFF.

This rearrangement joins TRBV7-6 to TRBJ2-7; unclear D gene. The CDR3 is made up of 16 amino acids. The germline V gene has CDR1 SGHVS and CDR2 FNYEAQ. V lost 2 bases and J lost 0, with 14 bases in between. CDR3 loop: CASSLMSSVVSYEQYF. The CDR3 region has the DNA TGTGCCAGCAGCTTAATGTCTAGTGTGGTCTCCTACGAGCAGTACTTC.

V and J are TRBV5-4 and TRBJ1-1; unclear D gene. The CDR3 covers 14 residues. V was cut by 3 bases and J by 2 bases, with 11 bases left in between. CDR1 is SGHNT, CDR2 YYREEE, per germline (reference sequence). In DNA, the CDR3 is TGTGCCAGCAGCTCGAGTATCTATAACACTGAAGCTTTCTTT. Translated, it gives CASSSSIYNTEAFF.

This clone has a single count. The V and J genes are TRBV29-1 and TRBJ2-1, with a possible D match to TRBD1 (5 bases). The V end was cut by 2 bases, the J end by 8 bases, with 7 bases between. The CDR3 contains 11 residues. Looked up from germline, CDR1 is SQVTM and CDR2 is ANQGSEA. The chain's CDR3 is CSVELQDEQFF. The CDR3 DNA reads TGCAGCGTTGAATTACAGGATGAGCAGTTCTTC.

The V and J genes are TRBV7-2 and TRBJ1-3, with unresolved D. The CDR3 extends over 12 amino acids. Deletions cut 5 bases from V and 4 bases from J, with 6 bases between. From germline, CDR1 is SGHTA and CDR2 FQGNSA. CDR3 in DNA: TGTGCCAGCAGCCCTCAGGGAAACACCATATATTTT. Its translation: CASSPQGNTIYF.

This clone was detected once. This chain links TRBV19 with TRBJ2-7, with TRBD2 identical over 7 bases. V trimming: 2 bases; J trimming: 5 bases; junction bases outside the gene matches: 6. CDR1 and CDR2 from the germline V gene are LNHDA and SQIVND (reference sequence). The CDR3 consists of 14 residues. The CDR3 loop is CASSIMSGVHEQYF. CDR3 DNA: TGTGCCAGTAGTATAATGAGCGGGGTCCACGAGCAGTACTTC.

This clone was observed once. The rearrangement joins TRBV5-6 to TRBJ2-1, with a possible D match to TRBD2 (6 bases). Trimming removed 4 bases at V and 9 bases at J, with 11 bases between. Looked up from germline, CDR1 is SGHDT and CDR2 is YYEEEE. The CDR3 extends over 12 amino acids. CDR3 DNA: TGTGCCAGCAGCGTCGGAGGGCCTGAGCAGTTCTTC. It specifies CASSVGGPEQFF.

The rearrangement joins TRBV28 to TRBJ2-7; no clear D gene. V was pared by 7 bases and J by 3 bases, with 7 bases between. Per the germline V gene, CDR1 is MDHEN and CDR2 is SYDVKM. The CDR3 is made up of 11 amino acids. CDR3 coding DNA: TGTGCCAGCATCTATGGCTACGAGCAGTACTTC. Amino acids: CASIYGYEQYF.

This clone came up once. The chain joins TRBV28 to TRBJ2-7; perhaps TRBD1 as D (6 bases). V lost 3 bases, J lost 5 bases, and 17 bases lay in between. Germline V gene sequence: CDR1 MDHEN, CDR2 SYDVKM. The CDR3 consists of 15 residues. The chain's CDR3 is CASSLTGLISHEQYF. In DNA form, the CDR3 reads TGTGCCAGCAGTTTGACAGGCCTCATAAGCCACGAGCAGTACTTC.

This clone was counted a few times. The chain combines TRBV3-1 (or the pseudogene TRBV3-2) with TRBJ1-2; TRBD1 aligns across 7 bases. The germline V gene encodes CDR1 LGHDT and CDR2 YNNKEL (reference sequence). V shed 3 bases, J shed 1 base, and the junction held 5 bases outside the gene matches. CDR3 length equals 15 residues. CDR3 protein: CASSHPTGYNYGYTF. The CDR3 DNA is TGTGCCAGCAGCCACCCGACAGGGTATAACTATGGCTACACCTTC.

This chain uses TRBV30 with TRBJ1-2; D gene unclear. V shed 3 bases and J shed 4 bases, with 12 bases lying between them. The CDR3 is made up of 13 amino acids. Germline V gene data show CDR1 as GTSNPN and CDR2 as SVGIG (reference sequence). For the CDR3, the DNA is TGTGCCTGGAGAGATTGGAGGCTCTATGGCTACACCTTC. Its translation is CAWRDWRLYGYTF.

This clone was detected only a few times. The chain links TRBV7-2 to TRBJ1-2; D is uncertain. The CDR3 is 17 amino acids. Trimming pared 5 bases from V and 1 base from J, leaving 20 bases between. CDR1 and CDR2 from the germline V gene are SGHTA and FQGNSA. CDR3 DNA sequence: TGTGCCAGCAGCCTGACCTACCTGGCTGAGCGTAACTATGGCTACACCTTC. Translated: CASSLTYLAERNYGYTF.

V gene TRBV6-2 or TRBV6-3 combines with J gene TRBJ1-5; D is unresolved. There are 15 residues in the CDR3. CDR1 is MNHEY, CDR2 SVGEGT, per germline. The germline V and J ends were trimmed by 6 bases and 1 base, with 13 bases remaining between them. In nucleotides, the CDR3 is TGTGCCAGCAGCCCTGTCGGTCTCAGCAATCAGCCCCAGCATTTT. Protein: CASSPVGLSNQPQHF.

In DNA, the CDR3 is TGTGCCAGCAGCTCGAACTTCCGAGCGACTGAAGCTTTCTTT. Its protein is CASSSNFRATEAFF. The rearrangement links TRBV14 to TRBJ1-1, with unresolved D. Germline values: CDR1 SGHDN, CDR2 FVKESK. The CDR3 is made up of 14 amino acids. V was cut by 5 bases and J by 5 bases, with 15 bases left in between.

This rearrangement joins TRBV7-8 to TRBJ1-3, with TRBD1 matching 7 bases. The CDR3 is 16 amino acids. J lost 4 bases, V lost 3 bases, and 9 bases had no gene match. Germline assignment: CDR1 SGHVS and CDR2 FQNEAQ. The CDR3 DNA reads TGTGCCAGCAGCTTCAACAGGGGATCCAGGGGAAACACCATATATTTT. As protein: CASSFNRGSRGNTIYF.